Following are 27 T cell receptor beta chains from one sample sequenced in a study of blood T cell repertoires in COVID-19. Here immunoSEQ multiplex PCR was the method, and the copy in TCRdb shows in-frame clones only, minus some. The sample shows fewer than 200,000 clones, about 87% of them seen only once. What was sequenced was peripheral blood. The receptors were sampled from a man aged 55 to 70 with acute or convalescent COVID-19.

Remarks on this clone: Other DNA sequences within the sample encode an identical CDR3. V is TRBV7-3 and J is TRBJ1-1; D might be TRBD1 (6 bases). The length of the CDR3 is 13 residues. The V and J ends lost 6 bases and 3 bases respectively, with 11 bases between them. Germline V gene sequence: CDR1 SGHTA, CDR2 FQGTGA. DNA of the CDR3: TGTGCCAGCAGTTTTAAGGGGGACACTGAAGCTTTCTTT. Protein product: CASSFKGDTEAFF.

This chain connects TRBV6-5 to TRBJ2-1; tentative D call: TRBD1 (5 bases). Per the germline V gene, CDR1 is MNHEY and CDR2 is SVGAGI. V was pared by 7 bases and J by 0 bases, with 13 bases between. The CDR3 is made up of 15 amino acids. CDR3 amino acids: CASTPGASSYNEQFF. Here the CDR3 DNA reads TGTGCCAGCACCCCTGGGGCTAGCTCCTACAATGAGCAGTTCTTC.

The rearrangement links TRBV2 to TRBJ1-5; 8 positions match TRBD1. CDR3 size: 18 residues. Trimming cost V 6 bases and J 3 bases; bases outside gene matches: 16. Germline values: CDR1 SNHLY, CDR2 FYNNEI. The CDR3 sequence: CASRPPDRASSVNQPQHF. The CDR3 coding sequence is TGTGCCAGCAGGCCCCCGGACAGGGCTTCGTCAGTCAATCAGCCCCAGCATTTT. Looking up the rest from reference TRBV2 and TRBJ1-5 gives the full variable domain: EPEVTQTPSHQVTQMGQEVILRCVPISNHLYFYWYRQILGQKVEFLVSFYNNEISEKSEIFDDQFSVERPDGSNFTLKIRSTKLEDSAMYFCASRPPDRASSVNQPQHFGDGTRLSIL.

J is TRBJ1-1 and V is TRBV10-3; possible D gene TRBD1, 6 bases. Trimming took 4 bases from V and 1 from J, leaving 7 bases between them. Germline lookup yields CDR1 ENHRY and CDR2 SYGVKD. This CDR3 has 13 residues. CDR3 residues: CAISGTANTEAFF. The CDR3 DNA reads as TGTGCCATCAGTGGGACAGCGAACACTGAAGCTTTCTTT.

V gene TRBV6-5 combines with J gene TRBJ1-5; a weak D match, TRBD1 (5 bases). The ends were cut back, 2 bases at V and 2 bases at J, with 10 bases in the middle. CDR1 is MNHEY, CDR2 SVGAGI, per germline. This CDR3 is built from 15 residues. Written as DNA, the CDR3 is TGTGCCAGCAGTTACAAAGGGGAGGGCAATCAGCCCCAGCATTTT. Protein sequence: CASSYKGEGNQPQHF.

This chain uses TRBV7-8 with TRBJ1-2, with D possibly being TRBD1 (6 bases). The germline gives CDR1 SGHVS, CDR2 FQNEAQ. This CDR3 has 14 amino acids. V was shortened by 1 base and J by 4 bases, with 10 bases between the two germline ends. The CDR3 here is CASSLGRGAYGYTF. The CDR3 DNA follows: TGTGCCAGCAGCTTAGGCAGGGGCGCCTATGGCTACACCTTC.

V is TRBV28 and J is TRBJ2-1; 10 nucleotides line up with TRBD1. The CDR3 is made up of 16 amino acids. Germline CDR1 and CDR2: MDHEN and SYDVKM. The V gene end was trimmed by 4 bases and the J gene end by 6 bases; junction bases not matched to a gene: 9. CDR3 region: CASSSLPGQGFNEQFF. The CDR3, as DNA: TGTGCCAGCAGTTCTTTACCGGGACAGGGGTTCAATGAGCAGTTCTTC.

The chain links TRBV5-1 to TRBJ2-2, with TRBD2 identical over 9 bases. The CDR3 consists of 16 residues. V gave up 0 bases and J gave up 7 bases; unmatched junction bases: 7. CDR1 and CDR2 from the germline V gene are SGHRS and YFSETQ. The CDR3 region is CASSLASGELFGELFF. For the CDR3, the DNA is TGCGCCAGCAGCTTGGCTAGCGGGGAATTGTTCGGGGAGCTGTTTTTT.

The chain uses TRBV23-1 and TRBJ2-3; TRBD1 agrees at 7 bases. TRBV23-1 is an ORF, and what it does is uncertain. Trimming removed 6 bases from V and 2 bases from J; junction bases left unmatched: 11. The CDR3 is made up of 16 amino acids. The DNA for the CDR3 is TGCGCCAGCAGAGTCCCACAGGGGATATTCACAGATACGCAGTATTTT. The encoded protein is CASRVPQGIFTDTQYF.

The rearrangement joins TRBV27 to TRBJ1-1; D is uncertain. Trimming pared 2 bases from V and 1 base from J, leaving 5 bases between. The CDR3 is made up of 13 amino acids. Germline CDR1 and CDR2: MNHEY and SMNVEV (reference sequence). The CDR3 sequence is CASSLGGNTEAFF. The CDR3 region has the DNA TGTGCCAGCAGTTTAGGAGGGAACACTGAAGCTTTCTTT.

The rearrangement links TRBV4-3 to TRBJ1-1; D call uncertain. Germline V CDR1 and CDR2: LGHNA, YSLEER. The CDR3 spans 14 residues. The germline V and J ends were trimmed by 1 base and 1 base, with 7 bases remaining between them. CDR3 sequence reads: CASSQVVGNTEAFF. CDR3 nucleotide sequence: TGCGCCAGCAGCCAAGTGGTCGGGAACACTGAAGCTTTCTTT.

The sample holds a few counts of this clone. The chain joins TRBV5-1 to TRBJ1-1; unclear D gene. The CDR3 has 11 amino acids. V was shortened by 4 bases and J by 5 bases, with 6 bases between the two germline ends. Germline assignment: CDR1 SGHRS and CDR2 YFSETQ. The CDR3 loop is CASSRGTEAFF. The CDR3 DNA is TGCGCCAGCAGCCGCGGGACTGAAGCTTTCTTT.

V usage is TRBV5-6 and J usage is TRBJ2-5; D ambiguous. There are 13 residues in the CDR3. Trimming cost V 1 base and J 3 bases, with 7 bases left between them. Germline V lookup: CDR1 SGHDT, CDR2 YYEEEE. CDR3 loop: CASSLIQEETQYF. The DNA of the CDR3 is TGTGCCAGCAGCTTGATTCAGGAAGAGACCCAGTACTTC.

The J gene is TRBJ2-5, the V gene TRBV3-1 (or the pseudogene TRBV3-2), with a weak D call TRBD2 (5 bases). CDR3 length equals 15 residues. The V and J ends lost 4 bases and 5 bases respectively, with 17 bases between them. The germline CDR1 and CDR2 sequences are LGHDT and YNNKEL (reference sequence). In DNA, the CDR3 is TGTGCCAGCAGCCCCCCGGGCCAGCGAGGGGAGACCCAGTACTTC. Translated: CASSPPGQRGETQYF.

This clone was seen a handful of times. The chain combines TRBV6-4 with TRBJ2-7; 7 bases align to TRBD1. This CDR3 region has 16 residues. From germline, CDR1 is MRHNA and CDR2 SNTAGT. V lost 7 bases and J lost 0; bases outside the gene matches: 12. The chain's CDR3 is CASTLSGTEFSYEQYV. Here the CDR3 DNA reads TGTGCCAGCACTCTCTCCGGGACAGAGTTCTCCTACGAGCAGTACGTC.

Only one count was recorded for this clone. V usage is TRBV3-1 (or the pseudogene TRBV3-2) and J usage is TRBJ1-5, with a weak D call TRBD1 (6 bases). The germline V and J ends were trimmed by 3 bases and 0 bases, with 9 bases remaining between them. The length of the CDR3 is 15 residues. The germline V gene encodes CDR1 LGHDT and CDR2 YNNKEL (reference sequence). This CDR3 is CASSQTGSSNQPQHF. In DNA form, the CDR3 reads TGTGCCAGCAGCCAGACAGGTTCTAGCAATCAGCCCCAGCATTTT.

The V and J genes are TRBV18 and TRBJ2-1; TRBD2 agrees at 8 bases. The V gene's germline CDR1 is KGHSH and CDR2 LQKENI. With V trimmed by 1 base and J by 9 bases, 8 bases remained unmatched. The CDR3 is 15 amino acids. The CDR3 sequence is CASSPLSGRNAEQFF. The CDR3 DNA sequence: TGTGCCAGCTCACCACTCAGCGGGAGAAACGCTGAGCAGTTCTTC.

The chain carries TRBV11-3 and TRBJ2-5, with 14 nucleotides matching TRBD2. V lost 5 bases, J lost 5 bases, and 7 bases stayed unmatched. The length of the CDR3 is 16 residues. Germline loops: CDR1 SGHNT, CDR2 YENEEA. The DNA of the CDR3 is TGTGCCAGCAGCGGGGGACTAGCGGGAGTTCGGGAGACCCAGTACTTC. Amino acids: CASSGGLAGVRETQYF.

The gene calls are TRBV5-4 and TRBJ2-1; 10 positions agree with TRBD2. CDR1 and CDR2 (germline): SGHNT, YYREEE (reference sequence). This CDR3 is 17 amino acids long. Losses at the gene ends were 0 bases for V and 5 bases for J; bases not matched to a gene: 8. CDR3 amino acids: CASSLGLAGVSDNEQFF. CDR3 coding DNA: TGTGCCAGCAGCTTGGGGCTAGCGGGAGTTTCCGACAATGAGCAGTTCTTC. Using reference TRBV5-4 and TRBJ2-1 for the parts outside the CDR3, the full variable domain is ETGVTQSPTHLIKTRGQQVTLRCSSQSGHNTVSWYQQALGQGPQFIFQYYREEENGRGNFPPRFSGLQFPNYSSELNVNALELDDSALYLCASSLGLAGVSDNEQFFGPGTRLTVL.

Notes on this clone: A junction end diverges from the germline sequence, so it may reflect a read error. The chain recombines TRBV20-1 with TRBJ2-1; D might be TRBD2 (7 bases). In germline, CDR1 is DFQATT, CDR2 SNEGSKA (reference sequence). CDR3 size: 11 residues. The CDR3 is CSARGTGEGVF. CDR3 bases: TGCAGTGCCAGGGGTACGGGGGAGGGAGTCTTC.

The J gene is TRBJ2-7, the V gene TRBV2, with D uncertain. Germline lookup yields CDR1 SNHLY and CDR2 FYNNEI. The CDR3 spans 13 residues. The V gene lost 5 bases and the J gene lost 2 bases, with 10 bases spanning the gap. CDR3 sequence: CASSPDLAYEQYF. CDR3 nucleotide sequence: TGTGCCAGCAGTCCTGACCTAGCCTACGAGCAGTACTTC.

This chain links TRBV27 with TRBJ1-5; D may be TRBD1 (6 bases). Trimming pared 2 bases from V and 3 bases from J, leaving 11 bases between. This CDR3 comprises 15 residues. Germline lookup yields CDR1 MNHEY and CDR2 SMNVEV (reference sequence). The CDR3 reads CASSLRAGANQPQHF. CDR3 coding DNA: TGTGCCAGCAGTTTACGGGCGGGGGCCAATCAGCCCCAGCATTTT.

V and J are TRBV24-1 and TRBJ1-5, with 9 positions matching TRBD1. The length of the CDR3 is 20 residues. CDR1 and CDR2 from the germline V gene are KGHDR and SFDVKD. The junction had 16 bases not matched to a gene; V was cut back by 2 bases and J by 3 bases. The CDR3 is CATSDSPPWDRAGYNQPQHF. The CDR3, as DNA: TGTGCCACCAGTGATTCCCCGCCGTGGGACAGGGCTGGGTACAATCAGCCCCAGCATTTT.

The V and J genes are TRBV6-5 and TRBJ2-7, with 7 bases identical to TRBD1. Germline-derived CDR1 and CDR2 are MNHEY and SVGAGI. This CDR3 region has 16 residues. V was clipped by 3 bases and J by 4 bases; unmatched bases: 12. This chain's CDR3 is CASSYYTGTAYYEQYF. In nucleotides, the CDR3 is TGTGCCAGCAGTTATTATACCGGGACAGCCTATTACGAGCAGTACTTC.

The rearrangement joins TRBV24-1 to TRBJ2-2; 12 bases are a match to TRBD2. Losses at the gene ends were 1 base for V and 6 bases for J; bases not matched to a gene: 2. CDR3 length: 16 residues. CDR1 and CDR2 from the germline V gene are KGHDR and SFDVKD. The CDR3 sequence: CATSDFTSGRSGELFF. As DNA, the CDR3 is TGTGCCACCAGTGATTTTACTAGCGGGAGGTCCGGGGAGCTGTTTTTT.

This clone was detected many times. The rearrangement links TRBV19 to TRBJ2-3, with 8 bases matching TRBD1. Trimming cost V 5 bases and J 3 bases; bases outside gene matches: 7. The CDR3 length is 15 residues. Germline loops: CDR1 LNHDA, CDR2 SQIVND (reference sequence). The CDR3: CASSAFTGGTDTQYF. The CDR3 DNA follows: TGTGCCAGTAGTGCGTTTACAGGGGGAACAGATACGCAGTATTTT. The full variable domain, rest sourced from reference TRBV19 and TRBJ2-3, is DGGITQSPKYLFRKEGQNVTLSCEQNLNHDAMYWYRQDPGQGLRLIYYSQIVNDFQKGDIAEGYSVSREKKESFPLTVTSAQKNPTAFYLCASSAFTGGTDTQYFGPGTRLTVL.

V and J are TRBV6-9 and TRBJ1-3; no clear D gene. V lost 2 bases to trimming and J lost 0 bases, with 5 bases between them. This CDR3 contains 14 residues. CDR1 is MNHGY and CDR2 is SVAAGI in the germline V gene. The CDR3 DNA is TGTGCCAGCAGTTATGAGAACTCTGGAAACACCATATATTTT. Its translation is CASSYENSGNTIYF.